This T cell receptor (beta chain) emerged from a study of T cell changes during pregnancy in multiple sclerosis. The CDR3 is 12 residues long. Germline V CDR1 and CDR2: MNHEY, SVGAGI. V gave up 6 bases and J gave up 6 bases, with 12 bases separating them. Repertoires were generated with immunoSEQ multiplex PCR, while TCRdb's copy carries only in-frame clones and drops some. This table holds some 94,000 clones, approximately 90% found once. The J gene is TRBJ2-7, the V gene TRBV6-5, with a tentative D call TRBD1 (6 bases). The sequence came from a female donor in good health, enrolled as a control in a pregnancy study. Specimen: peripheral blood, collected in the first trimester of pregnancy. CDR3 sequence reads: CASRTGQGEQYF. CDR3 nucleotides: TGTGCCAGCAGGACAGGTCAAGGCGAGCAGTACTTC.